This T cell receptor beta chain was sequenced in a study of PD-1 blockade in classical Hodgkin lymphoma. CDR1 MNHNS and CDR2 SASEGT come from the germline V gene. V dropped 6 bases and J dropped 5 bases, with 20 bases sitting between them. The CDR3 covers 15 residues. Time point of the sample: newly diagnosed, previously untreated cHL patient sample. Magnetic negative selection purified CD4+ T cells from thawed PBMCs. Untreated, newly diagnosed classical Hodgkin lymphoma PBMCs served for comparison. Sequencing used immunoSEQ multiplex PCR; TCRdb keeps in-frame clones, though not all of them. The table records 20,000 to 25,000 clones, 90% of them present only once. Study-level findings and limits: Baseline TCR diversity was reportedly lower in newly diagnosed patients than in healthy donors. It was reported as lower still in relapsed/refractory patients.

As for this clone: The antigen is undetermined.

The receptor's source is a human donor with classical Hodgkin lymphoma. The chain joins TRBV6-1 to TRBJ2-7; no reliable D call. Sequencing was done on a sample of CD4+ T cells from blood. The DNA for the CDR3 is TGTGCCAGCAGGGATACGGCATTGGGCGGCCACGAGCAGTACTTC. Residues: CASRDTALGGHEQYF.